These 2 T cell receptor beta chains originate from one sample sequenced in a study of beta chain features in type 1 diabetes. The study reverse transcribed the entire isolated RNA, so it sequenced expressed TCRB transcripts. Clones were sequenced by immunoSEQ multiplex PCR, and TCRdb holds only the in-frame ones, with some missing. The table has some 160,000 clones, around 9% seen once. No antigen has been identified for these receptors. Broader study findings: There was a moderate but significant shortening of TCRB CDR3s in all four CD4+ subsets of Type 1 diabetes patients.

Source material: central memory CD4+ T cells from blood. All receptors derive from a woman in her twenties or thirties with type 1 diabetes.

The chain recombines TRBV28 with TRBJ2-3, with D tentatively TRBD1 (5 bases). Germline V gene data show CDR1 as MDHEN and CDR2 as SYDVKM. CDR3 size: 14 residues. V was cut by 4 bases and J by 2 bases, with 10 bases left in between. The CDR3 DNA follows: TGTGCCAGCAGTTCTGACAGAAACACAGATACGCAGTATTTT. It specifies CASSSDRNTDTQYF.

V is TRBV11-3 and J is TRBJ2-4, with 9 bases aligning to TRBD1. The junction had 6 bases not matched to a gene; V was cut back by 4 bases and J by 8 bases. This CDR3 region has 14 residues. The V gene's germline CDR1 is SGHNT and CDR2 YENEEA. CDR3 region: CASSSSRTGDIQYF. The CDR3 DNA reads TGTGCCAGCAGCTCCAGTAGGACAGGGGACATTCAGTACTTC.